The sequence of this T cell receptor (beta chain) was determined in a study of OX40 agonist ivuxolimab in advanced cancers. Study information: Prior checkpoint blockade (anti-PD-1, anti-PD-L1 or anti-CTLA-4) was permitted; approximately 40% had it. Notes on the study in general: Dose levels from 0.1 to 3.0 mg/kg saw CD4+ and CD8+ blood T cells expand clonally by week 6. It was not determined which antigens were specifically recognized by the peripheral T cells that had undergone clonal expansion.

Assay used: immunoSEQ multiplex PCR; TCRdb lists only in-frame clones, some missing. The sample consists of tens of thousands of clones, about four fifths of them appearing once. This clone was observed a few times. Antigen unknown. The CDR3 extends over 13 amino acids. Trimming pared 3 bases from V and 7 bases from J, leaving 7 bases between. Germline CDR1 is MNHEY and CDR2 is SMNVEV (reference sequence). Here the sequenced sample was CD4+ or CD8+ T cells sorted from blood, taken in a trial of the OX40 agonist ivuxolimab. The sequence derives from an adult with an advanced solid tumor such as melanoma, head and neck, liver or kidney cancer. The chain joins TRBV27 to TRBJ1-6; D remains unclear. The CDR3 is CASSFWANSPLHF. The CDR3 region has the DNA TGTGCCAGCAGTTTTTGGGCCAATTCACCCCTCCACTTT.